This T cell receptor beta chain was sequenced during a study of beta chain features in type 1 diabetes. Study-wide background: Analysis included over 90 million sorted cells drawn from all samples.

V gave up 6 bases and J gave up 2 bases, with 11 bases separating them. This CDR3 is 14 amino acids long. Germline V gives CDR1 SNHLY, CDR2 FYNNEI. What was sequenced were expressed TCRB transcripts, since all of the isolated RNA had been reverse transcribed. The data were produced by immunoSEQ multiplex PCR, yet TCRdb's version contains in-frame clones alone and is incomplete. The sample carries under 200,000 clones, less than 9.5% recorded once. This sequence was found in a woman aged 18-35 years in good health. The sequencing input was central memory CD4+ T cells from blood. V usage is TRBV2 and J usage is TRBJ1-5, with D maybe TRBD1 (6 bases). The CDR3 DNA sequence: TGTGCCAGCAGGAAGGACAGCCGCAATCAGCCCCAGCATTTT. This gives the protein CASRKDSRNQPQHF.